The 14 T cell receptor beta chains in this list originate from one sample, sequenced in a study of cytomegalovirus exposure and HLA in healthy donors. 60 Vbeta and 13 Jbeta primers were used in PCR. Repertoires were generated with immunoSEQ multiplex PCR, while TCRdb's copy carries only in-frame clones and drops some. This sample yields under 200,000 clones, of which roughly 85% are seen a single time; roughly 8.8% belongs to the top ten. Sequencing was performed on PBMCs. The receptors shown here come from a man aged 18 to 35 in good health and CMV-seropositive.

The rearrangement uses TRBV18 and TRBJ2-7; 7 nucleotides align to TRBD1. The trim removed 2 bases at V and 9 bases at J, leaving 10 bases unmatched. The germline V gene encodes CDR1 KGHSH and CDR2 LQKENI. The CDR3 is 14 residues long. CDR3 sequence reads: CASSPYSTGPRQYF. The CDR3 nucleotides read TGTGCCAGCTCACCATATTCGACAGGGCCCAGGCAGTACTTC. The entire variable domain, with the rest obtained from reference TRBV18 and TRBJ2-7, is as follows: NAGVMQNPRHLVRRRGQEARLRCSPMKGHSHVYWYRQLPEEGLKFMVYLQKENIIDESGMPKERFSAEFPKEGPSILRIQQVVRGDSAAYFCASSPYSTGPRQYFGPGTRLTVT.

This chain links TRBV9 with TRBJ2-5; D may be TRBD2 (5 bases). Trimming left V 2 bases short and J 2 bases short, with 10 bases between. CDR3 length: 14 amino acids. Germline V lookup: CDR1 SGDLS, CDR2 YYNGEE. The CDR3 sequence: CASSVEDFQETQYF. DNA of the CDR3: TGTGCCAGCAGCGTCGAGGACTTTCAAGAGACCCAGTACTTC.

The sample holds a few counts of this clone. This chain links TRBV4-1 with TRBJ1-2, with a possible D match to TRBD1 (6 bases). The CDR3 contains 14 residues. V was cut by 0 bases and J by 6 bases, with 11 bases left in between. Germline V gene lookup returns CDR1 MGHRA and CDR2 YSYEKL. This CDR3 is CASSQDLTGHGYTF. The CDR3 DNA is TGCGCCAGCAGCCAAGATTTGACAGGACATGGCTACACCTTC.

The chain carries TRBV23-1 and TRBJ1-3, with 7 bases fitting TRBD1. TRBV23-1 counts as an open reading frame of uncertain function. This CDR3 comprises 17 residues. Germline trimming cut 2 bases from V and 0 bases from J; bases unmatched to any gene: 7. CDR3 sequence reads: CASSQDGQANSGNTIYF. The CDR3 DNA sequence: TGCGCCAGCAGTCAAGATGGACAGGCTAACTCTGGAAACACCATATATTTT.

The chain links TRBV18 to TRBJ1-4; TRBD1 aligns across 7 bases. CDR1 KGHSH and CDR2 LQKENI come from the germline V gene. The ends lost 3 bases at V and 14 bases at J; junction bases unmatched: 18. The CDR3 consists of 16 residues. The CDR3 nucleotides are TGTGCCAGCTCACCTTCCTCTCTCCTCGGGACAGATGACCTGTTTTTT. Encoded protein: CASSPSSLLGTDDLFF. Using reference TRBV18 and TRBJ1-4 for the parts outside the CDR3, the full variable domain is NAGVMQNPRHLVRRRGQEARLRCSPMKGHSHVYWYRQLPEEGLKFMVYLQKENIIDESGMPKERFSAEFPKEGPSILRIQQVVRGDSAAYFCASSPSSLLGTDDLFFGSGTQLSVL.

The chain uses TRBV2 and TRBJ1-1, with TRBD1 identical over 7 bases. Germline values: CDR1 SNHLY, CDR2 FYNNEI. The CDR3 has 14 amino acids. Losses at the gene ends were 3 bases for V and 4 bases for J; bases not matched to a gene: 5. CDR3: CASSDRQGPTEAFF. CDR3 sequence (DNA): TGTGCCAGCAGTGATCGACAGGGCCCCACTGAAGCTTTCTTT.

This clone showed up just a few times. CDR3 residues: CASSYPVGLAGGEQYF. CDR3 sequence (DNA): TGTGCCAGCAGTTACCCGGTGGGACTAGCGGGGGGCGAGCAGTACTTC. V is TRBV6-6 and J is TRBJ2-7; 15 bases are shared with TRBD2. Germline CDR1 reads MNHNY; CDR2 reads SVGAGI (reference sequence). V trimming: 2 bases; J trimming: 6 bases; junction bases outside the gene matches: 5. The CDR3 length is 16 residues.

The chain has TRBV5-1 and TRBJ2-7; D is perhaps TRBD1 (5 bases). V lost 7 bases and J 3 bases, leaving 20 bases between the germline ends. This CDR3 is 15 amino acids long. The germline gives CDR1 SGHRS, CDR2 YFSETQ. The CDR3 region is CASGRLDSTLYEQYF. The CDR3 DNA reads TGCGCCAGCGGACGACTCGACAGTACACTCTACGAGCAGTACTTC.

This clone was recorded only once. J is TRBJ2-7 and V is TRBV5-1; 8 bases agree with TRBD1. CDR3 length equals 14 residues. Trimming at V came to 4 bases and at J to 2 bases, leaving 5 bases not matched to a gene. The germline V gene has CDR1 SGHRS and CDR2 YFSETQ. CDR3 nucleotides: TGCGCCAGCAGCCCCGACAGGGGAACCTACGAGCAGTACTTC. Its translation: CASSPDRGTYEQYF.

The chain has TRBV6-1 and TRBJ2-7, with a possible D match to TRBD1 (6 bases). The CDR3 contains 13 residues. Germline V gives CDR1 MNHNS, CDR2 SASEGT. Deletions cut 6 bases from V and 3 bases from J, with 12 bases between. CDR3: CASRTGSDYEQYF. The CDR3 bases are TGTGCCAGCAGAACAGGGTCGGACTACGAGCAGTACTTC.

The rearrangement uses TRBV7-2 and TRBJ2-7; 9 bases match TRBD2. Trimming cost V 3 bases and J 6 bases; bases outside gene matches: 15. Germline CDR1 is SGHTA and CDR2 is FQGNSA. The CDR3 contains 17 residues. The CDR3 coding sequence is TGTGCCAGCAGCTTTGGGTGGCGGGGGGGTAATCGGGCCGAGCAGTACTTC. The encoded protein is CASSFGWRGGNRAEQYF. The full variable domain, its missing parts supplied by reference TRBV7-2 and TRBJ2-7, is GAGVSQSPSNKVTEKGKDVELRCDPISGHTALYWYRQSLGQGLEFLIYFQGNSAPDKSGLPSDRFSAERTGGSVSTLTIQRTQQEDSAVYLCASSFGWRGGNRAEQYFGPGTRLTVT.

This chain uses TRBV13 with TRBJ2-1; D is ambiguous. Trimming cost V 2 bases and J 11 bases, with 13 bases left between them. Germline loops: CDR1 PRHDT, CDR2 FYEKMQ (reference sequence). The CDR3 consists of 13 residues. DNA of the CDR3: TGTGCCAGCAGCTTACTGCGAGGCAGCCAGCAGTTCTTC. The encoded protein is CASSLLRGSQQFF.

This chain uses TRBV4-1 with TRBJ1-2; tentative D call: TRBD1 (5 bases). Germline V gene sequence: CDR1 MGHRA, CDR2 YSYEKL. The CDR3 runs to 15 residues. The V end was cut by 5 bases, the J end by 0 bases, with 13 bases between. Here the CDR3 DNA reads TGCGCCAGCAGCGTTCAGGGCGCTCCTAACTATGGCTACACCTTC. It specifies CASSVQGAPNYGYTF.

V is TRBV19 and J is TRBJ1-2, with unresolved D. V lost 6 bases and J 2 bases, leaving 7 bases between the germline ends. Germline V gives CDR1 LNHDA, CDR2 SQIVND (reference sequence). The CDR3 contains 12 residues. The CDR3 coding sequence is TGTGCCAGTAGGTCCGTAAACTATGGCTACACCTTC. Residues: CASRSVNYGYTF.